The clone carrying this T cell receptor beta chain appeared a few times. Its cognate antigen is unknown. TCRdb itself ran the RT-PCR reads through MiXCR, one entry per CDR3 protein. The top ten hold about 9.9% of the sample, which has around 650,000 distinct CDR3 sequences, 15% to 18% seen once. This sample is drawn from a study of response to subunit inactivated influenza vaccine. Notes on the study in general: Authors suggested that a seasonal influenza vaccination recruits few new T cells each time.

CDR3 length: 10 residues. V lost 10 bases, J lost 8 bases, and 3 bases stayed unmatched. Germline lookup yields CDR1 ENHRY and CDR2 SYGVKD. The source material was PBMCs from blood, sampled less than 13 days after vaccination. This clonotype was sampled from a man between 45 and 60 years old who received an inactivated influenza vaccine. This chain joins TRBV10-3 and TRBJ2-3, with TRBD2 identical over 7 bases. The CDR3 nucleotides are TGTGCCAGTGGGGGGGGTACGCAGTATTTT. Protein: CASGGGTQYF.